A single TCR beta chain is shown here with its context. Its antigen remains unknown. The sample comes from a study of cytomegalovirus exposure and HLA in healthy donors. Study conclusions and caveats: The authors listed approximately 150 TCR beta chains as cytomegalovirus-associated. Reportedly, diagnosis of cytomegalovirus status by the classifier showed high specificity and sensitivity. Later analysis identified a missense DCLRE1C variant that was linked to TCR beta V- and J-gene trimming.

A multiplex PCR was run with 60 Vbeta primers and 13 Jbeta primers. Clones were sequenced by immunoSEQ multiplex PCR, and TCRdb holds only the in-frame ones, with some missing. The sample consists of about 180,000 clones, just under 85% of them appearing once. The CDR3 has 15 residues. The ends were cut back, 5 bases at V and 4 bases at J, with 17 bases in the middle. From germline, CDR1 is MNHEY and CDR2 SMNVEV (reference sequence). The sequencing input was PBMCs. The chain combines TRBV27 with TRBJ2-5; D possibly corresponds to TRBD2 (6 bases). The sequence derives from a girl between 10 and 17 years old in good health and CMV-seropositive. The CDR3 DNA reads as TGTGCCAGCAGTCGAAACGGGGGATCCGGAGAGACCCAGTACTTC. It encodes CASSRNGGSGETQYF.